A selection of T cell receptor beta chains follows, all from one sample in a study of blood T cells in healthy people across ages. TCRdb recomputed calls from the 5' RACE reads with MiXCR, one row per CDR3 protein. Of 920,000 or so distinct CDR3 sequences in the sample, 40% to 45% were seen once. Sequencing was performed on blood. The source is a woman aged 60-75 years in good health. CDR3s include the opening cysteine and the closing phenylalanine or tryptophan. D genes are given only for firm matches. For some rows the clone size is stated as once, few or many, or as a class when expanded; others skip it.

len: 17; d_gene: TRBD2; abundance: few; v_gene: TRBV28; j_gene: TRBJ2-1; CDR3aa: CASTPGLAGGLYSEQFF; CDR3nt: TGTGCCAGCACCCCGGGACTAGCGGGAGGGCTCTACAGTGAGCAGTTCTTC
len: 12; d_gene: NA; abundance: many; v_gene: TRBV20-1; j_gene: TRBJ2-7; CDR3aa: CSAGGTQGEQYF; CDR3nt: TGCAGTGCCGGTGGGACACAAGGGGAGCAGTACTTC
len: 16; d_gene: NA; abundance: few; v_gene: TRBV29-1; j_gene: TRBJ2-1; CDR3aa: CSVEPSDMSSYNEQFF; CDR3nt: TGCAGCGTTGAACCCTCCGACATGAGCTCCTACAATGAGCAGTTCTTC
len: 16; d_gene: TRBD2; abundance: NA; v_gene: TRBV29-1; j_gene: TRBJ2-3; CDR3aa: CSVANSLAGDTDTQYF; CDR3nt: TGCAGCGTTGCAAACTCTCTAGCGGGAGACACAGATACGCAGTATTTT
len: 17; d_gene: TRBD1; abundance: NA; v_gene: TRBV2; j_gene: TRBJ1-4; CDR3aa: CASTLLNPGQGNEKLFF; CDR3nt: TGTGCCAGCACTCTCTTAAACCCGGGACAGGGGAATGAAAAACTGTTTTTT
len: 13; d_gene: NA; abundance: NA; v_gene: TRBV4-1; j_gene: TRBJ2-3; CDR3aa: CASSQGNGDTQYF; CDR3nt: TGCGCCAGCAGCCAAGGGAACGGAGATACGCAGTATTTT
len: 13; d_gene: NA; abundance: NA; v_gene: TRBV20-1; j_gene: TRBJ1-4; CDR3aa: CSARRDKYEKLFF; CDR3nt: TGCAGTGCTAGAAGGGACAAATATGAAAAACTGTTTTTT
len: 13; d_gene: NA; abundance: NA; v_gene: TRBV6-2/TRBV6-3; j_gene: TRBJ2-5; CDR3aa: CASSKPLGGTQYF; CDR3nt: TGTGCCAGCAGTAAGCCCCTCGGTGGGACCCAGTACTTC
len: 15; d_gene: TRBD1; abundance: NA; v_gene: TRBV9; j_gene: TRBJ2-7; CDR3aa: CASSPPGQGDYEQYF; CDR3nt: TGTGCCAGCAGCCCACCGGGACAGGGGGACTACGAGCAGTACTTC
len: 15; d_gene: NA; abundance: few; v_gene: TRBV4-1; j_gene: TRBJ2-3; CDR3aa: CASSQRDQITDTQYF; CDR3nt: TGCGCCAGCAGCCAACGCGACCAGATCACAGATACGCAGTATTTT
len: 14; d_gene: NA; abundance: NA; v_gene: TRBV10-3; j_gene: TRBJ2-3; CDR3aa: CAIRGAGRGDTQYF; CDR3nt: TGTGCCATCCGAGGGGCGGGAAGGGGGGATACGCAGTATTTT
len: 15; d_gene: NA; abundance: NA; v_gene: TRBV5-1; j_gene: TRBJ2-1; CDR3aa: CASSSVAGSACEQFF; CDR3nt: TGCGCCAGCAGCTCTGTGGCCGGAAGCGCGTGTGAGCAGTTCTTC
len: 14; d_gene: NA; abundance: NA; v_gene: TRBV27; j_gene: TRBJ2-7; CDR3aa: CASSSQWTGYEKYF; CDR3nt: TGTGCCAGCAGTTCCCAATGGACGGGCTACGAGAAGTACTTC
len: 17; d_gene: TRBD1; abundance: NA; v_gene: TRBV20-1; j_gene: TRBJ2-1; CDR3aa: CSAPLLNRGQIYNEQFF; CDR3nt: TGCAGTGCTCCCTTATTAAACAGGGGGCAGATTTACAATGAGCAGTTCTTC
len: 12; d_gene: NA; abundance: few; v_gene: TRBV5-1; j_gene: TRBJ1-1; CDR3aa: CASMGVNTEAFF; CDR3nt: TGCGCCAGCATGGGAGTCAACACTGAAGCTTTCTTT
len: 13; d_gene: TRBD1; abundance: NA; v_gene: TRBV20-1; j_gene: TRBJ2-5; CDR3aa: CRPARQGANEQYF; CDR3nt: TGCAGGCCCGCTAGACAGGGGGCAAATGAGCAGTACTTC
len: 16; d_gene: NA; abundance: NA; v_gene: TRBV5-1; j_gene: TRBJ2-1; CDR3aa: CANSFTEVAAHNEQFF; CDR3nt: TGCGCCAACAGCTTTACGGAGGTAGCGGCCCACAATGAGCAGTTCTTC
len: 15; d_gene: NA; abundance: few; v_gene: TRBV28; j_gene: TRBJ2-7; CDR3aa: CASSFWGTSRHEQYF; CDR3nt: TGTGCCAGCAGTTTTTGGGGCACAAGTCGTCACGAGCAGTACTTC
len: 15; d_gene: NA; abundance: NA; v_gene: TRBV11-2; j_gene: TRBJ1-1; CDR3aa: CASSLDGGPNTEAFF; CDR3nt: TGTGCCAGCAGCTTAGATGGGGGACCCAACACTGAAGCTTTCTTT
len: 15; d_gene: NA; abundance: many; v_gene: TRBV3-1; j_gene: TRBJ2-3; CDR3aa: CASSQEPSGTDTQYF; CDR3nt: TGTGCCAGCAGCCAAGAACCTAGCGGCACAGATACGCAGTATTTT
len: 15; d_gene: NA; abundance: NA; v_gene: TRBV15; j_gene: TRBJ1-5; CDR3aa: CATSRDPGVNQPQHF; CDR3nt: TGTGCCACCAGCAGAGACCCAGGGGTCAATCAGCCCCAGCATTTT
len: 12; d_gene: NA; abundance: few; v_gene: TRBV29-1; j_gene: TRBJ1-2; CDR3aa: CSVEAFKDGYTF; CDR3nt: TGCAGCGTTGAAGCGTTTAAGGATGGCTACACCTTC
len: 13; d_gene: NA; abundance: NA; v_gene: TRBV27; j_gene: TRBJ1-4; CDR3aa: CATSRGSREKLFF; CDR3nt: TGTGCCACTTCGCGCGGATCGAGGGAAAAACTGTTTTTT
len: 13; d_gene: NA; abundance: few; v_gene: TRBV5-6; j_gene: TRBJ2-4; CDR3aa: CASSLWVVNIQYF; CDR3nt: TGTGCCAGCAGCTTGTGGGTGGTGAACATTCAGTACTTC